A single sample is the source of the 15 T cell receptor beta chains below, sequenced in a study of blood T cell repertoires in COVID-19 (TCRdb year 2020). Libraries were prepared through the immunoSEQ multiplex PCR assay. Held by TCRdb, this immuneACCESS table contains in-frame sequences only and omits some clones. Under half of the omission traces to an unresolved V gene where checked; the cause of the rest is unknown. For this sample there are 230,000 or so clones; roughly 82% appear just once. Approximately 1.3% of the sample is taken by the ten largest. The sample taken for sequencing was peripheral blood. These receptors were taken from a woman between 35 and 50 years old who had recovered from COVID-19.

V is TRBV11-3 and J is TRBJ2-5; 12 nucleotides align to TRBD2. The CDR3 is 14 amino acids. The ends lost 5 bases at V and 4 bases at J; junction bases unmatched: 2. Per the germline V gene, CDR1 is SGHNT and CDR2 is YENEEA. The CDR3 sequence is CASSPGLAGETQYF. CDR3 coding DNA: TGTGCCAGCAGCCCGGGACTAGCGGGAGAGACCCAGTACTTC.

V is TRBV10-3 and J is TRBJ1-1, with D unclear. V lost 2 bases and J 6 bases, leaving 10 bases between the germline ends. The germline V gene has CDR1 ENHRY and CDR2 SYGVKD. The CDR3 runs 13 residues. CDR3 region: CAISETGTAEAFF. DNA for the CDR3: TGTGCCATCAGTGAGACGGGTACCGCTGAAGCTTTCTTT.

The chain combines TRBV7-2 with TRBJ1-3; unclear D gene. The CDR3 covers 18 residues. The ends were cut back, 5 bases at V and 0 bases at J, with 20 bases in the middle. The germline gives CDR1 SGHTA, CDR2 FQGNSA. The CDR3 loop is CASSLTSRAGSSGNTIYF. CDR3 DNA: TGTGCCAGCAGCCTAACCTCGAGGGCAGGTTCCTCTGGAAACACCATATATTTT. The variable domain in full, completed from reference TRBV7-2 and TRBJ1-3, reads GAGVSQSPSNKVTEKGKDVELRCDPISGHTALYWYRQSLGQGLEFLIYFQGNSAPDKSGLPSDRFSAERTGGSVSTLTIQRTQQEDSAVYLCASSLTSRAGSSGNTIYFGEGSWLTVV.

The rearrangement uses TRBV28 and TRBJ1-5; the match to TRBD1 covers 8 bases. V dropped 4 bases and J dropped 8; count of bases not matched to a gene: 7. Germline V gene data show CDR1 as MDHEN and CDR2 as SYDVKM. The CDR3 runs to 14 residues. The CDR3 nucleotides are TGTGCCAGCAGTTCTACGACAGGGGTCGAGCCCCAGCATTTT. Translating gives CASSSTTGVEPQHF.

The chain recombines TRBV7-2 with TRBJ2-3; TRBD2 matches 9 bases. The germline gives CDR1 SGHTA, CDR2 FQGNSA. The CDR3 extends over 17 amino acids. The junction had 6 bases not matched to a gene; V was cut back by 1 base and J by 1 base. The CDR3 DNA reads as TGTGCCAGCAGCTTAGTAGGCGGGGGGGCCGGCACAGATACGCAGTATTTT. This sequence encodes CASSLVGGGAGTDTQYF.

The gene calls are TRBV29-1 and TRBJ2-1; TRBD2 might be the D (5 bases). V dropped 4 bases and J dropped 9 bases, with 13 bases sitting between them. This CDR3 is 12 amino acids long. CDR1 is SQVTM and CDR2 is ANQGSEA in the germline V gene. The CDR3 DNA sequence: TGCAGCGTTGGTCGGAGGTTAAGTGAGCAGTTCTTC. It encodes CSVGRRLSEQFF.

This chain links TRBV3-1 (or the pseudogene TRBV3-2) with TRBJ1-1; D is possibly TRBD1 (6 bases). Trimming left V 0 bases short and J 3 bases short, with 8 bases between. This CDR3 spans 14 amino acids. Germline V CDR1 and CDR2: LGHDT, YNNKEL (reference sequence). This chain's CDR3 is CASSQEGAHTEAFF. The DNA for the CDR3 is TGTGCCAGCAGCCAAGAGGGGGCCCACACTGAAGCTTTCTTT.

DNA of the CDR3: TGTGCCAGTAGTATTTCGGGGGTTTTGTTTTCACCCCTCCACTTT. It yields the protein CASSISGVLFSPLHF. J is TRBJ1-6 and V is TRBV19; TRBD1 is a possible D gene (5 bases). Trimming left V 3 bases short and J 9 bases short, with 15 bases between. This CDR3 is 15 amino acids long. Per the germline V gene, CDR1 is LNHDA and CDR2 is SQIVND (reference sequence). Full variable domain (outside the CDR3, taken from reference TRBV19 and TRBJ1-6): DGGITQSPKYLFRKEGQNVTLSCEQNLNHDAMYWYRQDPGQGLRLIYYSQIVNDFQKGDIAEGYSVSREKKESFPLTVTSAQKNPTAFYLCASSISGVLFSPLHFGNGTRLTVT.

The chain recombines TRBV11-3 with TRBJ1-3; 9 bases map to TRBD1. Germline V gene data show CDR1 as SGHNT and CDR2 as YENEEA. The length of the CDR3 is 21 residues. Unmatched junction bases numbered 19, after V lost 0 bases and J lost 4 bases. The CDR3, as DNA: TGTGCCAGCAGCTTAGAATGGGCGACAGGGGGAAGAGGCACCCCAGGAAACACCATATATTTT. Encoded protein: CASSLEWATGGRGTPGNTIYF. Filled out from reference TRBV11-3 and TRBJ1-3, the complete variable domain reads EAGVVQSPRYKIIEKKQPVAFWCNPISGHNTLYWYLQNLGQGPELLIRYENEEAVDDSQLPKDRFSAERLKGVDSTLKIQPAELGDSAVYLCASSLEWATGGRGTPGNTIYFGEGSWLTVV.

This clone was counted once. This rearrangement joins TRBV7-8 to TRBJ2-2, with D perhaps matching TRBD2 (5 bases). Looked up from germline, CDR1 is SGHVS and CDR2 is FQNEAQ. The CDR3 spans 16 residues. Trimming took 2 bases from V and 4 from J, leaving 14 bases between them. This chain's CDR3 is CASSLRTGERTGELFF. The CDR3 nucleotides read TGTGCCAGCAGCTTACGAACTGGGGAGCGCACCGGGGAGCTGTTTTTT.

The CDR3 nucleotides are TGTGCCAGCAGCCAAGACATAGGCGGGGACTATGGCTACACCTTC. It codes for CASSQDIGGDYGYTF. The V gene is TRBV3-1 (or the pseudogene TRBV3-2), the J gene TRBJ1-2, with unresolved D. There are 15 residues in the CDR3. The V end lost 0 bases, the J end lost 3 bases, and 11 bases lay between the germline ends. Germline V gene data show CDR1 as LGHDT and CDR2 as YNNKEL (reference sequence).

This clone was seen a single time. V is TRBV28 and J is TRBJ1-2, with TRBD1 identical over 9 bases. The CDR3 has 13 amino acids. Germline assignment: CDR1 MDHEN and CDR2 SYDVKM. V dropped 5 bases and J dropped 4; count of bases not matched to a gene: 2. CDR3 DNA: TGTGCCAGCAGTAGGGACAGGGCCTATGGCTACACCTTC. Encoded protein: CASSRDRAYGYTF.

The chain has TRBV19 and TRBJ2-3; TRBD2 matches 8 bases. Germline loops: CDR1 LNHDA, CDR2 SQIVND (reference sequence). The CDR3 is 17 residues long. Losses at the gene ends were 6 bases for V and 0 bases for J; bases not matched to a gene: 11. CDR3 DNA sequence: TGTGCCAGTAGGCCAGCGGGGGCCCACGTCAGCACAGATACGCAGTATTTT. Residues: CASRPAGAHVSTDTQYF.

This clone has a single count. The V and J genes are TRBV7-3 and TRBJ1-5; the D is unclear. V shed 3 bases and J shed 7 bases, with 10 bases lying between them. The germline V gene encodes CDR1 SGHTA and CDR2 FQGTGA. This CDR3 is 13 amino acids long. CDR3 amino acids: CASSLRAGQPQHF. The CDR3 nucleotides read TGTGCCAGCAGCTTGAGGGCGGGCCAGCCCCAGCATTTT.

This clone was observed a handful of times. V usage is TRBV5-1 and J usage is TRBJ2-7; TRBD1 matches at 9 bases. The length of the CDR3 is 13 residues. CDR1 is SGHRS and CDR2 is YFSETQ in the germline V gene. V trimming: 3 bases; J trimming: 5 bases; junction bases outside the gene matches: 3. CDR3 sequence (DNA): TGCGCCAGCAGCTCGGGACAGGGTCACGAGCAGTACTTC. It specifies CASSSGQGHEQYF.